This is a list of T cell receptor beta chains from one sample in a study of monozygotic twins with inflammatory bowel disease. Using the 5' RACE reads, TCRdb records one entry per CDR3 protein without DNA. This sample's clone table lists 150,000 to 200,000 distinct CDR3 sequences. Sequenced material: blood. Receptors originate from a human donor with ulcerative colitis or Crohn's disease, or a healthy co-twin of an affected twin (not recorded which). Each CDR3 is given with its conserved first and last residue.

V gene	J gene	CDR3 protein
TRBV18	TRBJ2-5	CASSPATPGTSGGKETQYF
TRBV5-1	TRBJ2-2	CASSPGAGGGELFF
TRBV20-1	TRBJ2-1	CSARGGWGRNEQFF
TRBV12-3/TRBV12-4	TRBJ2-7	CASSTQVYEQYF
TRBV7-9	TRBJ1-5	CASRRGEQPQHF
TRBV7-7	TRBJ2-2	CASSPAGVGTGELFF
TRBV20-1	TRBJ1-6	CSARSVQGLSNSPLHF
TRBV15	TRBJ1-6	CATSLEGGSSPLHF
TRBV11-2	TRBJ2-3	CASSLYGLSGGGTDTQYF
TRBV20-1	TRBJ2-3	CSATGLAANTDTQYF
TRBV7-2	TRBJ2-7	CASSLAPAASGYYEQYF
TRBV7-2	TRBJ1-6	CASSPPGSPLHF
TRBV4-1	TRBJ2-2	CASRQPGSNTGELFF
TRBV3-1	TRBJ2-1	CASKRGGHYEQFF
TRBV6-5	TRBJ1-1	CASTPGAYTEAFF
TRBV5-6	TRBJ2-6	CASSPDPMKAGANVLTF
TRBV2	TRBJ1-6	CASSRDRDRNSPLHF
TRBV30	TRBJ2-5	CAWSGWETQYF
TRBV19	TRBJ2-3	CASSPLAGATDTQYF
TRBV9	TRBJ1-6	CASSDRGLNSPLHF
TRBV6-6	TRBJ1-6	CASRGDKGVSPLHF
TRBV6-5	TRBJ2-7	CASSYLPGTGDYEQYF
TRBV20-1	TRBJ1-1	CSARDGQANTEAFF
TRBV30	TRBJ1-2	CAWTPAGDYGYTF
TRBV29-1	TRBJ2-2	CSVDPGGPTGELFF
TRBV7-8	TRBJ2-3	CASSLVGAESPPTDTQYF
TRBV28	TRBJ2-3	CASSSTLTGTPNEVTQYF